One sample yielded the 5 T cell receptor beta chains listed below, sequenced in a study of blood T cell repertoires in COVID-19. Clones were read by immunoSEQ multiplex PCR, and TCRdb kept only the in-frame ones, dropping some. This sample carries over 150,000 clones, roughly 87% of them seen once, and the ten largest clones take roughly 7.3%. The source material was PBMCs or T cells enriched from blood (not recorded which). These receptors all come from a woman aged 45-60 years who had recovered from COVID-19.

V is TRBV30 and J is TRBJ2-2; TRBD1 agrees at 10 bases. The V segment lost 5 bases and the J segment 14 bases; nucleotides outside the gene matches: 11. Germline CDR1 GTSNPN, CDR2 SVGIG (reference sequence). The CDR3 spans 13 residues. The CDR3 protein is CAWGGQGNSVLFF. CDR3 nucleotides: TGTGCCTGGGGGGGACAGGGGAACTCGGTCCTGTTTTTT.

The chain uses TRBV27 and TRBJ1-2; the D gene is possibly TRBD1 (6 bases). V dropped 3 bases and J dropped 2 bases, with 19 bases sitting between them. Germline V gene lookup returns CDR1 MNHEY and CDR2 SMNVEV (reference sequence). The CDR3 length is 17 residues. This chain's CDR3 is CASSFTAYRELNYGYTF. The CDR3 nucleotides read TGTGCCAGCAGTTTCACTGCCTACAGGGAACTAAACTATGGCTACACCTTC.

The gene calls are TRBV28 and TRBJ2-1; 8 nucleotides agree with TRBD2. CDR1 is MDHEN, CDR2 SYDVKM, per germline. V lost 6 bases, J lost 0 bases, and 1 base stayed unmatched. The length of the CDR3 is 14 residues. CDR3 in amino acids: CASSTSGSYNEQFF. In nucleotides, the CDR3 is TGTGCCAGCAGCACTAGCGGCTCCTACAATGAGCAGTTCTTC. Together with reference TRBV28 and TRBJ2-1, the CDR3 gives the full variable domain: DVKVTQSSRYLVKRTGEKVFLECVQDMDHENMFWYRQDPGLGLRLIYFSYDVKMKEKGDIPEGYSVSREKKERFSLILESASTNQTSMYLCASSTSGSYNEQFFGPGTRLTVL.

The J gene is TRBJ1-3, the V gene TRBV15, with D possibly being TRBD1 (5 bases). Trimming stripped 1 base from V and 0 bases from J, with 25 bases between. Germline values: CDR1 LNHNV, CDR2 YYDKDF (reference sequence). The CDR3 loop spans 21 amino acids. In DNA form, the CDR3 reads TGTGCCACCAGCAGAGCCCCGCCCATGCACAGGACCCGAGGCTCTGGAAACACCATATATTTT. Translating gives CATSRAPPMHRTRGSGNTIYF.

This clone was seen a handful of times. The gene calls are TRBV15 and TRBJ2-1; TRBD2 matches at 13 bases. Germline trimming cut 5 bases from V and 8 bases from J; bases unmatched to any gene: 6. The CDR3 has 15 residues. Germline CDR1 and CDR2: LNHNV and YYDKDF (reference sequence). CDR3 protein: CATSGTSGKVHEQFF. In DNA form, the CDR3 reads TGTGCCACCAGCGGGACTAGCGGGAAAGTCCATGAGCAGTTCTTC.